This T cell receptor (beta chain) derives from a study of T cell repertoires in cytomegalovirus infection. V was trimmed by 6 bases and J by 1 base, leaving 10 bases between them. The CDR3 contains 14 residues. TCRdb redid the calling of the reads with MiXCR, one entry per CDR3 protein. The sample has some 500,000 distinct CDR3 sequences; roughly 42% are singletons. Notes on this clonotype: Its target is unknown.

This clonotype originated in a human donor in good health (CMV status not recorded). Some clones in this sample may be carry-over from other donors' samples. The V gene is TRBV12-3 or TRBV12-4, the J gene TRBJ2-4; D is unclear. Sequenced material: cultured PBMCs, taken from culture after CMV antigen stimulation. The CDR3 reads CASRIDLAKNIQYF. In DNA, the CDR3 is TGTGCCAGCAGGATCGATTTGGCCAAAAACATTCAGTACTTC.